Ten or more counts support the clone carrying this T cell receptor beta chain. Antigen unknown. At one of its ends the junction is not consistent with the germline gene, which may arise from a read error. The sample belongs to a study of regulatory T cells in long-lasting Graves disease. Whole-study results and caveats: Persistent disease preferred TRBV28, TRBJ1-2 and TRBJ2-5.

In germline, CDR1 is WSHSY, CDR2 SAAADI. The CDR3 runs 14 residues. Assembly of TCR beta libraries relied on iRepertoire HTBI primers together with Arm-PCR of CDR3 regions. TCRdb reprocessed the multiplex PCR reads via MiXCR and lists one record per CDR3 protein. The data contain around 500,000 distinct CDR3 sequences, roughly 20% of them singletons. Time point here: persistent/refractory GD, antithyroid drugs over 5 years with positive TRAb. TCR sequences were obtained from RNA taken from PBMCs. An endocrinology department in Xi'an, China, supplied the patients. Sequences were derived from peripheral blood mononuclear cells (PBMCs), sampled when the disease was refractory, from a patient treated with antithyroid drugs. The clonotype was recovered from a female donor with Graves disease. This sequence joins TRBV10-2 and TRBJ1-1; 8 bases fit TRBD1. The CDR3 bases are TGTGCCAGCAGGTATGGACAGGGAAACACTGAAGCTTTCTTT. This translates into CASRYGQGNTEAFF.